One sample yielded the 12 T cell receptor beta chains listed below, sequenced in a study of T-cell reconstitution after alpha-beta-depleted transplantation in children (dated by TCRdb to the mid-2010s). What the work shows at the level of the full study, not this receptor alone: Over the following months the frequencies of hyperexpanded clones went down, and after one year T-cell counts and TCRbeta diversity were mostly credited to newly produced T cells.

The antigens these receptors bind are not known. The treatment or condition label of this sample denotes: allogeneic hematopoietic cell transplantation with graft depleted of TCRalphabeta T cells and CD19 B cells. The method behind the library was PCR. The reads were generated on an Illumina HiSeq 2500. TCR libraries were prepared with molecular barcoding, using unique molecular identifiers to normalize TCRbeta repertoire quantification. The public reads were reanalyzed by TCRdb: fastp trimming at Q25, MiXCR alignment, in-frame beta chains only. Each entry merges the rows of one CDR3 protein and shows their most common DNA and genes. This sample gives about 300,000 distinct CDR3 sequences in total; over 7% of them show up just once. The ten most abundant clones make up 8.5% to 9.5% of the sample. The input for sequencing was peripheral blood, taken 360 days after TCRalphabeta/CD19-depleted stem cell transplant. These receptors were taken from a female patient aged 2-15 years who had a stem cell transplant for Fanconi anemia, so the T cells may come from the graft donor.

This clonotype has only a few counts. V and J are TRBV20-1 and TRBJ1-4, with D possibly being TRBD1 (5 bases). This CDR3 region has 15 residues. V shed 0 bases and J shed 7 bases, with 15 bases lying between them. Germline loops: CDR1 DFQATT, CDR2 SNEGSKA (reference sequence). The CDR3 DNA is TGCAGTGCTAGAGATCCCAGGGATGCTGGTGAAAAACTGTTTTTT. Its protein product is CSARDPRDAGEKLFF.

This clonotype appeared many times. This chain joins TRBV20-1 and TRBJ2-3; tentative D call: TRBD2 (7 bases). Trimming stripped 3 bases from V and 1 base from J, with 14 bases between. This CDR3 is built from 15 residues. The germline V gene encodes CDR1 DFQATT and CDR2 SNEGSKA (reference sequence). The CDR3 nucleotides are TGCAGTGCTAGTCAAGGGGGGGTAGGCACAGATACGCAGTATTTT. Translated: CSASQGGVGTDTQYF.

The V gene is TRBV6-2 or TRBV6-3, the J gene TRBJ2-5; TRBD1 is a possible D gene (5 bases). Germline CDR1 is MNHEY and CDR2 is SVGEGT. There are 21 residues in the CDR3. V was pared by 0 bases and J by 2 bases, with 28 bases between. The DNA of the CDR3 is TGTGCCAGCAGTTACTCGGCTGGGTCAGGGATGTTAGGGGTAGTACAAGAGACCCAGTACTTC. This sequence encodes CASSYSAGSGMLGVVQETQYF.

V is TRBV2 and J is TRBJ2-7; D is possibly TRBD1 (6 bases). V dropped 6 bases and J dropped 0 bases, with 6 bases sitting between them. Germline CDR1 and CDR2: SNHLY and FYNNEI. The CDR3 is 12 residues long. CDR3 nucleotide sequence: TGTGCCAGCAGGGGGGCCTCCTACGAGCAGTACTTC. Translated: CASRGASYEQYF.

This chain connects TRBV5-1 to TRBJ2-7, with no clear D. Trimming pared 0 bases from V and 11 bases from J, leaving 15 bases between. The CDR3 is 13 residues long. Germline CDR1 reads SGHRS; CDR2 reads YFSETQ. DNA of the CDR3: TGCGCCAGCAGCTTGGATAGGGCCACCAGCGAGTACTTC. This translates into CASSLDRATSEYF.

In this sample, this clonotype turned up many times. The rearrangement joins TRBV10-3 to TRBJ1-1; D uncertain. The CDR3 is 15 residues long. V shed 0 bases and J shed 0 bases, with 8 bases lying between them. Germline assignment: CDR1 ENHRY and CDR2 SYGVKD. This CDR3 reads CAISESQTLNTEAFF. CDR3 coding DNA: TGTGCCATCAGTGAGTCCCAGACACTGAACACTGAAGCTTTCTTT.

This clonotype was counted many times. The CDR3 coding sequence is TGTGCCAGCAGCTTAGCGTACCGGTACGGGGAGCTGTTTTTT. Its protein is CASSLAYRYGELFF. The rearrangement links TRBV7-6 to TRBJ2-2; no clear D. Germline V CDR1 and CDR2: SGHVS, FNYEAQ. V lost 0 bases to trimming and J lost 7 bases, with 9 bases between them. The CDR3 totals 14 residues.

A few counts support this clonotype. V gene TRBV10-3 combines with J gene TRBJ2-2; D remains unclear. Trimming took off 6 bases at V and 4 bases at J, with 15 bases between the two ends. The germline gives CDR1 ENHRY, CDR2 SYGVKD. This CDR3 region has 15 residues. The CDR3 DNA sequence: TGTGCCATCAGCAGCAGTAGTGTATCCACCGGGGAGCTGTTTTTT. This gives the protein CAISSSSVSTGELFF.

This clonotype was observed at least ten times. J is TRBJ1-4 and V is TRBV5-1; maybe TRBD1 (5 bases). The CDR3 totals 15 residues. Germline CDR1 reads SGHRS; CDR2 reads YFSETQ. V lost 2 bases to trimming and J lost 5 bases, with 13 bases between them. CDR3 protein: CASSFAGTQNEKLFF. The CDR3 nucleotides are TGCGCCAGCAGCTTCGCCGGGACTCAAAATGAAAAACTGTTTTTT.

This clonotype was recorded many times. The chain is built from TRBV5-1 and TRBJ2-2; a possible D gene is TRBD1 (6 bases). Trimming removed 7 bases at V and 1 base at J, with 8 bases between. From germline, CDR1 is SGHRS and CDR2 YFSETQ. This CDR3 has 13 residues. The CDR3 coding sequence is TGCGCCAGCGTCAGGGGGAACACCGGGGAGCTGTTTTTT. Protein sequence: CASVRGNTGELFF.

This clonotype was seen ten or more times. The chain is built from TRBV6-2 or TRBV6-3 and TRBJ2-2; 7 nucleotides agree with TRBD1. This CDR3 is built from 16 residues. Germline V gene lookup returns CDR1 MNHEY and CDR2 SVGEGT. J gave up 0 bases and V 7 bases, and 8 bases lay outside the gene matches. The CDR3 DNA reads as TGTGCCAGCAAACGATCGACAGGGCCGAACACCGGGGAGCTGTTTTTT. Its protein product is CASKRSTGPNTGELFF.

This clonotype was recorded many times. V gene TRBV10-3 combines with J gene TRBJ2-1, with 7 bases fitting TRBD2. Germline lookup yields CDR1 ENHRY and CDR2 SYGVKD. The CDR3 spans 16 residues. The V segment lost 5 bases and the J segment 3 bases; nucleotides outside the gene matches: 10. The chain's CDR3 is CAISRAGAGDYNEQFF. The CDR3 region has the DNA TGTGCCATCAGTCGAGCCGGGGCGGGGGACTACAATGAGCAGTTCTTC.